One sample yielded the 7 T cell receptor beta chains listed below, sequenced in a study of CD8+CD57+ T cells in acquired aplastic anemia. Genomic DNA, serving as template, underwent TCR beta VDJ and CDR3 profiling. TCRdb fed the reads into MiXCR, producing one record per CDR3 protein. This sample has about 210,000 distinct CDR3 sequences, with over 55% found just once. The sequencing input was sorted CD4+, CD8+, or CD8+CD57+ T cells (not recorded which) from PBMCs. The receptors derive from a human donor in good health.

This clonotype was found many times. The J gene is TRBJ1-5, the V gene TRBV9, with no clear D. The CDR3 extends over 15 amino acids. CDR1 and CDR2 (germline): SGDLS, YYNGEE. V lost 5 bases to trimming and J lost 8 bases, with 20 bases between them. The CDR3 DNA sequence: TGTGCCAGCAGTCTAGACGGTTTATGGACGGAGCCCCAGCATTTT. Encoded protein: CASSLDGLWTEPQHF.

This chain uses TRBV7-8 with TRBJ2-2; 7 bases agree with TRBD1. The CDR3 has 15 residues. The V gene end was trimmed by 1 base and the J gene end by 3 bases; junction bases not matched to a gene: 2. Per the germline V gene, CDR1 is SGHVS and CDR2 is FQNEAQ. CDR3 bases: TGTGCCAGCAGCTTAGGGGACAGACACACCGGGGAGCTGTTTTTT. Translation gives CASSLGDRHTGELFF.

The genes are TRBV29-1 and TRBJ1-5, with D unclear. This CDR3 is 13 amino acids long. The V gene's germline CDR1 is SQVTM and CDR2 ANQGSEA. With 0 bases removed from V and 7 bases from J, the gap between germline ends came to 10 bases. CDR3 DNA sequence: TGCAGCGTTGAAGAGGTAGTTGGGCAGCCCCAGCATTTT. Its protein product is CSVEEVVGQPQHF.

This clonotype was detected a few times. This chain joins TRBV10-2 and TRBJ2-1, with D possibly TRBD2 on 6 matching bases. The CDR3 has 16 residues. V was clipped by 6 bases and J by 6 bases, with 21 bases between them. Germline CDR1 is WSHSY and CDR2 is SAAADI. This CDR3 reads CASRKGGDSRFNEQFF. The CDR3 region has the DNA TGCGCCAGCAGAAAAGGAGGGGACTCGCGGTTCAATGAGCAGTTCTTC.

This clonotype was counted many times. The V and J genes are TRBV29-1 and TRBJ2-1; 7 bases fit TRBD2. The CDR3 sequence is 15 residues long. Germline V gene sequence: CDR1 SQVTM, CDR2 ANQGSEA. The junction had 10 bases not matched to a gene; V was cut back by 5 bases and J by 3 bases. CDR3 in amino acids: CSVSSSSGFYNEQFF. CDR3 nucleotide sequence: TGCAGCGTTTCCTCCAGTAGCGGGTTCTACAATGAGCAGTTCTTC.

This chain links TRBV29-1 with TRBJ2-6, with 11 bases aligning to TRBD1. The CDR3 sequence is 16 residues long. V was pared by 6 bases and J by 3 bases, with 7 bases of the junction left unmatched. The germline V gene encodes CDR1 SQVTM and CDR2 ANQGSEA. The CDR3 reads CSVGTGGTNGANVLTF. The DNA of the CDR3 is TGCAGCGTAGGGACAGGGGGGACTAATGGGGCCAACGTCCTGACTTTC. Full variable domain (rest looked up from reference TRBV29-1 and TRBJ2-6): SAVISQKPSRDICQRGTSLTIQCQVDSQVTMMFWYRQQPGQSLTLIATANQGSEATYESGFVIDKFPISRPNLTFSTLTVSNMSPEDSSIYLCSVGTGGTNGANVLTFGAGSRLTVL.

The CDR3 nucleotides are TGCAGTGCTAGCCCGGCCGGGCGAGAGACCCAGTACTTC. Translation: CSASPAGRETQYF. The chain uses TRBV20-1 and TRBJ2-5; D not certain. The CDR3 covers 13 residues. Germline-derived CDR1 and CDR2 are DFQATT and SNEGSKA (reference sequence). V shed 3 bases and J shed 4 bases, with 12 bases lying between them.